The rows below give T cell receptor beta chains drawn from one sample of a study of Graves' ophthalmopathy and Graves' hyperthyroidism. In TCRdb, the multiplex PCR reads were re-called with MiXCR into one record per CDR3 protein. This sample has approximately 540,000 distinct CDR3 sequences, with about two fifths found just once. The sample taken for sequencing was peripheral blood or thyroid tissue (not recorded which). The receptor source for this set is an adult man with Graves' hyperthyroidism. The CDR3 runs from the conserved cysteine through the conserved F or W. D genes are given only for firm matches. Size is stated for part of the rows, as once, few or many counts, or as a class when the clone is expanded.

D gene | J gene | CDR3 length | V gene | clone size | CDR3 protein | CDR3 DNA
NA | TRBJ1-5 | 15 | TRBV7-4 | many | CASSLWGTSNQPQHF | TGTGCCAGCAGCTTATGGGGAACCAGCAATCAGCCCCAGCATTTT
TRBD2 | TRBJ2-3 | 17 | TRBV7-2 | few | CASSRETSGGGTDTQYF | TGTGCCAGCAGCCGCGAGACTAGCGGGGGAGGCACAGATACGCAGTATTTT
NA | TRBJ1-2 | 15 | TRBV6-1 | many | CASSETLGRIYGYTF | TGTGCCAGCAGTGAGACACTGGGACGGATCTATGGCTACACCTTC
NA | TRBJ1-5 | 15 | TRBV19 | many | CASSIRQGSNQPQHF | TGTGCCAGTAGTATCCGGCAGGGAAGCAATCAGCCCCAGCATTTT
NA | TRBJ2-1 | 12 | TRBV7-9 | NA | CASSFSYNEQFF | TGTGCCAGCAGCTTCAGCTACAATGAGCAGTTCTTC
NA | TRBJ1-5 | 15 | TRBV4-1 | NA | CASSQGLYSNQPQHF | TGCGCCAGCAGCCAAGGATTGTATAGCAATCAGCCCCAGCATTTT
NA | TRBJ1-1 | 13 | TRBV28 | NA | CASNREMNTEAFF | TGTGCCAGCAACCGGGAGATGAACACTGAAGCTTTCTTT
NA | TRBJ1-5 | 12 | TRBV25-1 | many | CASSDGNQPQHF | TGTGCCAGCAGTGACGGCAATCAGCCCCAGCATTTT
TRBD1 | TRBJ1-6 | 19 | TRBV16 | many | CASSQFGTGRGQGNSPLHF | TGTGCCAGCAGCCAATTCGGGACAGGCCGTGGGCAAGGAAATTCACCCCTCCACTTT
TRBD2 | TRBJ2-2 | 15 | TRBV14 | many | CASSRGTSKSGELFF | TGTGCCAGCAGCCGGGGGACTAGCAAGTCCGGGGAGCTGTTTTTT
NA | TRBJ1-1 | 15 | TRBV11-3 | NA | CASSLSRGMNTEAFF | TGTGCCAGCAGCCTATCCAGGGGCATGAACACTGAAGCTTTCTTT
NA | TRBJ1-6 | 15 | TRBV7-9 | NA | CASRLGASLDSPLHF | TGCGCCAGCAGACTCGGCGCCAGTTTAGATTCACCCCTCCACTTT
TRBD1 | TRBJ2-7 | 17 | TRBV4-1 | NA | CASSQDADRANIYEQYF | TGCGCCAGCAGCCAAGATGCGGACAGGGCTAATATCTACGAGCAGTACTTC
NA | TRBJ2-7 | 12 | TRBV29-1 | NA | CSVETGPGEQYF | TGCAGCGTTGAAACGGGACCCGGGGAGCAGTACTTC
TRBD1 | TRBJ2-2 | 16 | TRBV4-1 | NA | CASSQPGQENTGELFF | TGCGCCAGCAGCCAGCCGGGACAGGAAAACACCGGGGAGCTGTTTTTT
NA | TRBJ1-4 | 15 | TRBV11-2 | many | CASSSDGRGREKLFF | TGTGCCAGCAGCTCCGACGGTCGGGGGCGCGAAAAACTGTTTTTT
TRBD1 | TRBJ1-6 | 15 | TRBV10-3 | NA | CATSAARDRASPLHF | TGTGCCACCTCCGCCGCCCGGGACAGGGCTTCACCCCTCCACTTT
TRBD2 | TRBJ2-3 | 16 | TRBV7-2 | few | CASSSDQREVTDTQYF | TGTGCCAGCAGCTCAGATCAGCGGGAGGTCACAGATACGCAGTATTTT
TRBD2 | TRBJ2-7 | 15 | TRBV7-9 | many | CASSFRGGGSYEQYF | TGTGCCAGCAGCTTTCGGGGGGGGGGCTCCTACGAGCAGTACTTC
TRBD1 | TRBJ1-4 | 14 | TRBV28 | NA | CASSPGTEFEKLFF | TGTGCCAGCAGCCCCGGGACAGAGTTCGAAAAACTGTTTTTT
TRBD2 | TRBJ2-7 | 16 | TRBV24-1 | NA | CATSDSWTSGRDEQYF | TGTGCCACCAGTGATTCATGGACTAGCGGACGTGACGAGCAGTACTTC
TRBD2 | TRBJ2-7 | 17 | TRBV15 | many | CATSRDSGLAGIYEQYF | TGTGCCACCAGCAGAGATTCCGGACTAGCGGGGATCTACGAGCAGTACTTC
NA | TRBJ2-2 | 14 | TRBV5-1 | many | CASSLGQITGELFF | TGCGCCAGCAGCTTGGGACAGATCACCGGGGAGCTGTTTTTT
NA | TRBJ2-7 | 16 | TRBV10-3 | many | CAISSTRGEYLGEQYF | TGTGCCATCAGCTCTACCAGGGGGGAGTACCTTGGCGAGCAGTACTTC
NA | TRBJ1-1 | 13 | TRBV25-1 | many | CASSGRALTEAFF | TGTGCCAGCAGTGGCAGGGCCCTAACTGAAGCTTTCTTT
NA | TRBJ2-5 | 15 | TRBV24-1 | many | CATSALSPKWETQYF | TGTGCCACCAGTGCCCTCAGCCCTAAATGGGAGACCCAGTACTTC
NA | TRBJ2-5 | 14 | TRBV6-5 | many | CASSYIQGQETQYF | TGTGCCAGCAGTTACATCCAGGGGCAAGAGACCCAGTACTTC
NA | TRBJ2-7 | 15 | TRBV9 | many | CASSAFDGGNYEQYF | TGTGCCAGCAGCGCATTCGACGGCGGGAACTACGAGCAGTACTTC
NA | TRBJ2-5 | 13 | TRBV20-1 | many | CSARGWDQETQYF | TGCAGTGCTAGAGGATGGGACCAAGAGACCCAGTACTTC
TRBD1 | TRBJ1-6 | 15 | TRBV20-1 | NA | CSARGAGGLGSPLHF | TGCAGTGCTAGAGGGGCAGGGGGCCTGGGTTCACCCCTCCACTTT
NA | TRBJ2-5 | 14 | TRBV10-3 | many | CAISDRVGRETQYF | TGTGCCATCAGCGACAGGGTTGGGAGGGAGACCCAGTACTTC
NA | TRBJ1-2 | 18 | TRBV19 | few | CATTLERAGARSNYGYTF | TGTGCCACCACTCTCGAGCGGGCTGGGGCCCGTTCAAACTATGGCTACACCTTC
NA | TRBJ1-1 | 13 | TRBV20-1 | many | CSATAGGTSRAFF | TGCAGTGCTACAGCCGGAGGGACTTCGAGAGCTTTCTTT
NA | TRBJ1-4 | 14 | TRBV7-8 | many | CASSLHNRAEKLFF | TGTGCCAGCAGCTTACACAACCGAGCCGAAAAACTGTTTTTT
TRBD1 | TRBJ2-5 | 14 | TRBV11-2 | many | CASSLDRVLETQYF | TGTGCCAGCAGCTTGGACAGGGTCTTGGAGACCCAGTACTTC
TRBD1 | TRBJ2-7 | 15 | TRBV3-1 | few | CASSQWTGGRYEQYF | TGTGCCAGCAGCCAATGGACAGGGGGGAGATACGAGCAGTACTTC
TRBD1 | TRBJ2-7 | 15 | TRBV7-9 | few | CASTKQGVNRYEQYF | TGTGCCAGCACCAAGCAGGGGGTCAACCGTTACGAGCAGTACTTC
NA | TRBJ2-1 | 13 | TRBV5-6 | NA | CASSPTIYNEQFF | TGTGCCAGCAGCCCCACTATCTACAATGAGCAGTTCTTC
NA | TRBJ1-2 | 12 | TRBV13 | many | CASSLGTYGYTF | TGTGCCAGCAGCCTCGGGACCTATGGCTACACCTTC